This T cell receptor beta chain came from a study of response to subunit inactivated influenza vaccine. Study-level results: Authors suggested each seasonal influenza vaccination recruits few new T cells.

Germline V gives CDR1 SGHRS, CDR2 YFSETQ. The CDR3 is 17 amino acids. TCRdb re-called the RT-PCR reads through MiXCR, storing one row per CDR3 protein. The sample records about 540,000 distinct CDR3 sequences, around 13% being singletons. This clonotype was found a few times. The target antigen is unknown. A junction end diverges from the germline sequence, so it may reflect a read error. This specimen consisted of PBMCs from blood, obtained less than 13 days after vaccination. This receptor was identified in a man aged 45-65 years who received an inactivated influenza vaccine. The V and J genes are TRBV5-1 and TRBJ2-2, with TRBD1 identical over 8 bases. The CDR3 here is CASSLATGRGHGGEPFF. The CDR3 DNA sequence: TGCGCCAGCAGCTTGGCCACGGGCAGGGGGCATGGCGGGGAGCCGTTTTTT.